Listed here are 19 T cell receptor beta chains from one sample, sequenced in a study of T cell responses to AZD1222 COVID-19 vaccine. Sequencing used immunoSEQ multiplex PCR; TCRdb keeps in-frame clones, though not all of them. This sample has more than 150,000 clones, with over 80% found just once. The sequencing here drew on peripheral blood, taken on day 0 of AZD1222 vaccination. These receptors originate from an adult in good health.

The rearrangement links TRBV12-3 or TRBV12-4 to TRBJ1-3, with D hard to call. The CDR3 is 11 residues long. Trimming took off 2 bases at V and 11 bases at J, with 7 bases between the two ends. CDR3 coding DNA: TGTGCCAGCAGTTTACAGGACTCCATATATTTT. Encoded protein: CASSLQDSIYF.

This sequence joins TRBV6-1 and TRBJ1-2; no firm D call. CDR3 length: 16 residues. Trimming stripped 3 bases from V and 2 bases from J, with 16 bases between. Per the germline V gene, CDR1 is MNHNS and CDR2 is SASEGT. DNA for the CDR3: TGTGCCAGCAGTGAGGGCAGGAGCCGAGGAAACTATGGCTACACCTTC. Its protein product is CASSEGRSRGNYGYTF.

V is TRBV7-9 and J is TRBJ2-4; 9 nucleotides match TRBD1. The CDR3 sequence is 16 residues long. The trim removed 5 bases at V and 0 bases at J, leaving 5 bases unmatched. The germline V gene has CDR1 SEHNR and CDR2 FQNEAQ (reference sequence). In DNA, the CDR3 is TGTGCCAGCAGCCTCGGGACAGGGTTAGCCAAAAACATTCAGTACTTC. Encoded protein: CASSLGTGLAKNIQYF.

CDR3 sequence: CASSGQGDQPQHF. CDR3 in DNA: TGTGCCAGCTCAGGACAGGGGGATCAGCCCCAGCATTTT. The V gene is TRBV2, the J gene TRBJ1-5, with 10 nucleotides matching TRBD1. The CDR3 extends over 13 amino acids. The V segment lost 8 bases and the J segment 5 bases; nucleotides outside the gene matches: 3. Germline-derived CDR1 and CDR2 are SNHLY and FYNNEI.

V and J are TRBV30 and TRBJ1-2; 9 nucleotides align to TRBD1. Germline V gene lookup returns CDR1 GTSNPN and CDR2 SVGIG (reference sequence). The CDR3 is 12 amino acids. With 7 bases clipped from V and 2 bases from J, the junction kept 2 bases outside the gene matches. The CDR3 here is CASDRGNYGYTF. As DNA, the CDR3 is TGTGCCTCCGACAGGGGGAACTATGGCTACACCTTC.

V usage is TRBV28 and J usage is TRBJ1-2; D is possibly TRBD1 (5 bases). The CDR3 loop spans 13 amino acids. CDR1 and CDR2 (germline): MDHEN, SYDVKM. V gave up 2 bases and J gave up 4 bases, with 8 bases separating them. CDR3 nucleotides: TGTGCCAGCAGTTTAGCGACAGCCTATGGCTACACCTTC. Protein sequence: CASSLATAYGYTF.

This clone was counted a few times. The chain uses TRBV7-2 and TRBJ1-5; D is unresolved. This CDR3 is built from 13 residues. Germline V gives CDR1 SGHTA, CDR2 FQGNSA. Trimming removed 0 bases from V and 6 bases from J, with 6 bases in between. The CDR3 protein is CASSLAVSQPQHF. DNA of the CDR3: TGTGCCAGCAGCTTAGCGGTCTCTCAGCCCCAGCATTTT.

This CDR3 reads CASSFPWAQETQYF. CDR3 bases: TGTGCCAGCAGCTTCCCTTGGGCACAAGAGACCCAGTACTTC. The chain couples TRBV11-2 to TRBJ2-5; no clear D. The V end lost 3 bases, the J end lost 2 bases, and 10 bases lay between the germline ends. The CDR3 spans 14 residues. Germline lookup yields CDR1 SGHAT and CDR2 FQNNGV.

The chain carries TRBV29-1 and TRBJ1-3; no definite D call. Germline CDR1 is SQVTM and CDR2 is ANQGSEA. This CDR3 has 14 amino acids. V was clipped by 3 bases and J by 1 base, with 10 bases between them. The CDR3 nucleotides read TGCAGCGTTGATAGTTACCTATCTGGAAACACCATATATTTT. It codes for CSVDSYLSGNTIYF.

V gene TRBV3-1 (or the pseudogene TRBV3-2) combines with J gene TRBJ1-4; 9 bases align to TRBD1. Looked up from germline, CDR1 is LGHDT and CDR2 is YNNKEL (reference sequence). The CDR3 has 17 amino acids. The trim removed 3 bases at V and 6 bases at J, leaving 11 bases unmatched. The CDR3 loop is CASSHGDSGTGYEKLFF. The CDR3 DNA reads TGTGCCAGCAGCCACGGGGACTCCGGGACAGGGTATGAAAAACTGTTTTTT.

The sample holds many counts of this clone. This sequence joins TRBV3-1 (or the pseudogene TRBV3-2) and TRBJ1-1; D call uncertain. V lost 1 base and J lost 3, with 6 bases in between. The CDR3 runs 13 residues. Germline V gene data show CDR1 as LGHDT and CDR2 as YNNKEL (reference sequence). CDR3 loop: CASSQVGYTEAFF. Here the CDR3 DNA reads TGTGCCAGCAGCCAAGTTGGGTACACTGAAGCTTTCTTT.

This clone was picked up one time. The chain joins TRBV16 to TRBJ1-3; the D is unclear. The ends were cut back, 1 base at V and 1 base at J, with 11 bases in the middle. Germline V lookup: CDR1 KGHSY, CDR2 FQNENV. This CDR3 comprises 16 residues. CDR3 residues: CASSQYGSGSGNTIYF. CDR3 nucleotide sequence: TGTGCCAGCAGCCAATACGGCTCTGGATCTGGAAACACCATATATTTT.

The V call is TRBV6-5, the J call TRBJ1-2; D gene unclear. The CDR3 totals 11 residues. Trimming removed 5 bases at V and 5 bases at J, with 6 bases between. Per the germline V gene, CDR1 is MNHEY and CDR2 is SVGAGI. The CDR3 coding sequence is TGTGCCAGCAGTAATCGGTATGGCTACACCTTC. Residues: CASSNRYGYTF.

This chain links TRBV19 with TRBJ2-7, with 9 bases aligning to TRBD2. After removal of 5 bases from V and 3 bases from J, the junction contained 14 bases not matched to a gene. Germline values: CDR1 LNHDA, CDR2 SQIVND (reference sequence). The CDR3 runs 17 residues. The DNA for the CDR3 is TGTGCCAGTAGTCCCGGGGCCCGTAGCGGGAGTTTCTACGAGCAGTACTTC. Translation: CASSPGARSGSFYEQYF.

The chain's CDR3 is CASSPQAGTEAFF. In DNA, the CDR3 is TGTGCCAGCTCACCACAGGCGGGGACTGAAGCTTTCTTT. The V gene is TRBV18, the J gene TRBJ1-1, with D unclear. Germline V CDR1 and CDR2: KGHSH, LQKENI. The V and J ends lost 1 base and 5 bases respectively, with 8 bases between them. CDR3 length: 13 amino acids.

The genes are TRBV19 and TRBJ1-1; a weak D match, TRBD1 (5 bases). This CDR3 comprises 16 residues. The V gene's germline CDR1 is LNHDA and CDR2 SQIVND (reference sequence). Between the trimmed V and J ends, which lost 7 bases and 2 bases, there was a span of 20 bases. The CDR3 is CASKAQAPGRNTEAFF. In DNA, the CDR3 is TGTGCCAGTAAGGCTCAGGCGCCAGGGCGTAACACTGAAGCTTTCTTT.

The V and J genes are TRBV19 and TRBJ1-4; no firm D call. V was pared by 7 bases and J by 4 bases, with 16 bases between. The germline CDR1 and CDR2 sequences are LNHDA and SQIVND (reference sequence). This CDR3 spans 15 amino acids. Written as DNA, the CDR3 is TGTGCCAGTAACCCCAACGGACCTCTTAATGAAAAACTGTTTTTT. This sequence encodes CASNPNGPLNEKLFF.

This rearrangement joins TRBV29-1 to TRBJ1-5; 8 positions match TRBD1. This CDR3 contains 14 residues. From germline, CDR1 is SQVTM and CDR2 ANQGSEA. The V gene end was trimmed by 5 bases and the J gene end by 4 bases; junction bases not matched to a gene: 7. The CDR3 spells CSVTSDRENQPQHF. The CDR3, as DNA: TGCAGCGTTACCTCGGACAGGGAGAATCAGCCCCAGCATTTT.

The J gene is TRBJ1-2, the V gene TRBV12-3 or TRBV12-4, with 7 nucleotides matching TRBD1. V lost 7 bases and J lost 7; bases outside the gene matches: 6. The CDR3 runs to 12 residues. The CDR3 coding sequence is TGTGCCAGCATTACAGGGGCTAGTGGCTACACCTTC. As protein: CASITGASGYTF.